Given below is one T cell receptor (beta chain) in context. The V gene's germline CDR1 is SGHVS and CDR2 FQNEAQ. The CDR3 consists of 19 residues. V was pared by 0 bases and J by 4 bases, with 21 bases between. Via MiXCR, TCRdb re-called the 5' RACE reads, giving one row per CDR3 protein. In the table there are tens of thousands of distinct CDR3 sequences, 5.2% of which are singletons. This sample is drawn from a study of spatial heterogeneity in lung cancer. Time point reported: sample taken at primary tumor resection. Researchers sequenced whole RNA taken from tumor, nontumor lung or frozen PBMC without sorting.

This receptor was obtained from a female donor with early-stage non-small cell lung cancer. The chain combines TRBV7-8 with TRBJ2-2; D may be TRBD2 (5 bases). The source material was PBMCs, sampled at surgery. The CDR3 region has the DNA TGTGCCAGCAGCTTAGCGCTAATACGTAGAGGGCCGGTCACCGGGGAGCTGTTTTTT. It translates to CASSLALIRRGPVTGELFF. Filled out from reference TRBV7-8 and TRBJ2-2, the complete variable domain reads GAGVSQSPRYKVAKRGQDVALRCDPISGHVSLFWYQQALGQGPEFLTYFQNEAQLDKSGLPSDRFFAERPEGSVSTLKIQRTQQEDSAVYLCASSLALIRRGPVTGELFFGEGSRLTVL.